The present T cell receptor beta chain was sequenced within a study of CD8+ T cells in alopecia areata. Study observations and caveats: Lesional scalp exceeded normal scalp in clonality, especially in alopecia totalis/universalis.

For this clone: Its antigen is unknown.

As the sequencing template, cDNA was produced by extracting RNA and reverse transcribing it. This table comes from immunoSEQ multiplex PCR, and its TCRdb copy is limited to in-frame clones, with some not included. The data hold 150,000 to 200,000 clones, with about three fifths observed a single time. Specified treatment: oral pan-JAK inhibitor, 5-10 mg twice daily. In alopecia areata patients, both lesional scalp punch biopsies and peripheral blood were collected. V dropped 2 bases and J dropped 5; count of bases not matched to a gene: 8. The CDR3 loop spans 14 amino acids. The germline CDR1 and CDR2 sequences are SQVTM and ANQGSEA.

The sequences come from CD4+ T cells sorted from blood, collected at roughly week 49, from a patient treated with tofacitinib. This TCR was recovered from a human donor with alopecia areata. This chain uses TRBV29-1 with TRBJ2-5; 7 bases map to TRBD1. The CDR3 here is CSVELSTQGETQYF. The CDR3 region has the DNA TGCAGCGTTGAACTATCCACACAGGGGGAGACCCAGTACTTC.